These T cell receptor delta chains were read from a single sample in a study of gamma-delta T cells after stem cell transplantation. TCRdb reanalyzed the RT-PCR reads using CATT. The table includes about 6,500 delta-chain clones, around a quarter detected once. Sequencing used gamma-delta T cells. These receptors originate from a human donor. It is not recorded whose cells these are; they may come from a transplant donor. Both conserved end residues are part of each CDR3. The order of the fields is J gene, D gene, V gene, CDR3 protein. D genes are given only for firm matches.

>TRDJ3|.|TRDV2
CACDLGGSSWDTRQMFF
>TRDJ1|.|TRDV2
CACDPVLWVRDKLIF
>TRDJ1|.|TRDV1
CALGELMLVPTGGIVGSDTDKLIF
>TRDJ1|.|TRDV2
CACDPVGPLGKEADKLIF
>TRDJ3|.|TRDV1
CALGEQVKAPRGIPWDTRQMFF
>TRDJ1|TRDD3|TRDV2
CACDTVGDNTDKLIF
>TRDJ1|.|TRDV2
CACDTIPGGGTPEEAKLIF
>TRDJ3|TRDD3|TRDV2
CACDPTGGPSWDTRQMFF
>TRDJ1|.|TRDV1
CALDQHPPLHTDKLIF
>TRDJ1|TRDD3|TRDV2
CACDTVTTGGGYTDKLIF
>TRDJ1|.|TRDV2
CACDIWGSTTDKLIF
>TRDJ1|TRDD3|TRDV2
CACDTLGDTPLYTDKLIF
>TRDJ1|.|TRDV2
CACDTVGERGTDKLIF
>TRDJ1|TRDD3|TRDV2
CACNYWGTDKLIF
>TRDJ3|TRDD3|TRDV2
CACDTVGGSSSWDTRQMFF
>TRDJ1|.|TRDV1
CALGNYSFHTDKLIF
>TRDJ1|TRDD3|TRDV2
CACDPLGDSRTTDKLIF
>TRDJ1|TRDD3|TRDV2
CACVYTGGSDKLIF
>TRDJ1|.|TRDV3
CAFVTDKLIF
>TRDJ1|TRDD3|TRDV2
CACDTVAGGSKYTDKLIF
>TRDJ3|TRDD3|TRDV2
CACDTPSTGGLTSWDTRQMFF
>TRDJ1|TRDD3|TRDV2
CACDPMGDRRYTDKLIF
>TRDJ3|TRDD3|TRDV2
CACDTGFTGGISSWDTRQMFF
>TRDJ1|TRDD3|TRDV2
CACDLLGDRGDTDKLIF
>TRDJ1|TRDD3|TRDV2
CACVPILGEKLIF
>TRDJ1|TRDD3|TRDV2
CACDTGFWGIRTDKLIF
>TRDJ1|TRDD3|TRDV2
CACDRLGDRADKLIF
>TRDJ3|TRDD3|TRDV2
CACDTVPTGGYKTWDTRQMFF
>TRDJ1|TRDD3|TRDV2
CACDTQFLGGPFYTDKLIF
>TRDJ3|TRDD3|TRDV2
CACDTGVLGDWTSWDTRQMFF
>TRDJ1|TRDD3|TRDV3
CASDKLGETKLIF
>TRDJ1|TRDD3|TRDV2
CACSVLGDRPYTDKLIF
>TRDJ1|TRDD3|TRDV2
CAWEQVGYGDTDKLIF
>TRDJ1|TRDD2|TRDV2
CACDSLVPTTLPVITDKLIF
>TRDJ3|TRDD3|TRDV2
CACDTGGGGYALPWDTRQMFF
>TRDJ1|.|TRDV2
CACDPIGAFRGGETKLIF
>TRDJ1|.|TRDV2
CACDTAARGSAFIKLIF
>TRDJ1|.|TRDV1
CALGEIFLRSGGYTDKLIF
>TRDJ1|TRDD3|TRDV1
CALGETFWAGGYPKGTDKLIF
>TRDJ1|TRDD3|TRDV1
CALGATWDITGGYVTDKLIF
>TRDJ1|TRDD3|TRDV2
CACDTAHLLGDKRELIF
>TRDJ3|TRDD3|TRDV2
CACDTLGDESSWDTRQMFF
>TRDJ1|TRDD3|TRDV2
CACDTLPLGDTSTDKLIF
>TRDJ1|TRDD3|TRDV2
CACVPILGDTRDKLIF
>TRDJ1|TRDD3|TRDV2
CACDTVEPLGKGTDKLIF
>TRDJ1|TRDD3|TRDV2
CACDTMGLGDTPYRNLHKLIF
>TRDJ1|TRDD3|TRDV2
CACDPLVGGYKYTDKLIF
>TRDJ1|.|TRDV2
CACDPVGGDTDKLIF
>TRDJ3|TRDD3|TRDV3
CAFNESPPGDTHGWDTRQMFF
>TRDJ1|TRDD3|TRDV2
CACERLGDNTDKLIF
>TRDJ1|TRDD3|TRDV2
CACVGWGNTDKLIF
>TRDJ3|.|TRDV2
CACDLVGPLSWDTRQMFF
>TRDJ1|.|TRDV2
CACDPLIVTDKLIF
>TRDJ3|TRDD3|TRDV2
CACDTLRPLLGDTAGDTRQMFF
>TRDJ1|TRDD3|TRDV2
CACDTWGIVDKLIF
>TRDJ1|.|TRDV2
CACDTVGVGRSYTDKLIF
>TRDJ1|TRDD3|TRDV1
CALGELVTFVRGTGGYLTDKLIF
>TRDJ1|.|TRDV2
CACDTTGRYRDKLIF
>TRDJ1|TRDD3|TRDV2
CACDGVGDTNKLIF
>TRDJ1|TRDD3|TRDV2
CACDPLNTGGYAGKLIF